Sequencing of this T cell receptor (beta chain) was carried out in a study of follicular helper T cells after annual influenza vaccination. The time point: 2014-2015 season, pre-vaccination. Generated by immunoSEQ multiplex PCR, the TCRdb table keeps only in-frame clones and is missing some. The sample contains about 14,000 clones, about 83% of which appear only once. V lost 6 bases to trimming and J lost 6 bases, with 12 bases between them. Germline V gene lookup returns CDR1 LNHDA and CDR2 SQIVND (reference sequence). This CDR3 is 14 amino acids long. The source is an adult who received the influenza vaccine. The source material was CXCR5- memory CD4+ T cells sorted from blood, sampled on the day of influenza vaccination. The chain links TRBV19 to TRBJ1-6; D may be TRBD1 (6 bases). Written as DNA, the CDR3 is TGTGCCAGTAGCCTTACAGGGTTTAATTCACCCCTCCACTTT. It encodes CASSLTGFNSPLHF.